Below are 9 T cell receptor beta chains sequenced from a single sample in a study of post-analysis software for immune sequencing data (dated by TCRdb to the mid-2010s). What the research found in general, with its limitations: Patients showed significantly higher frequencies than controls for five TRBV segments, among them TRBV5-6, TRBV5-1 and TRBV20-1.

Which antigens these TCRs recognize remains unknown. The library was produced with PCR. Sequencing took place on an Illumina HiSeq 2500. To reduce PCR and sequencing biases, unique molecular identifiers were incorporated into the TCR beta cDNA libraries. Using fastp at Q25 and MiXCR, TCRdb reprocessed the public reads and kept productive beta chains. Every CDR3 protein is listed once, alongside the most common genes and DNA of its rows. This sample comprises some 890,000 distinct CDR3 sequences, 53% of them detected only once. The ten largest clones add up to approximately 4.5% of the sample. The sequencing sample was made of blood. Receptors were obtained from a girl under 18 with multiple sclerosis.

This clonotype was counted between two and nine times. The chain uses TRBV20-1 and TRBJ2-4, with TRBD1 matching over 11 bases. The end of the DNA is better explained by TRBJ2-7, so the J call may be wrong. CDR1 is DFQATT and CDR2 is SNEGSKA in the germline V gene (reference sequence). CDR3 length equals 13 residues. In DNA, the CDR3 is TGCAGTGCCAAGCCGGGACAGGGGGGCGAGCAGTACTTC. This codes for CSAKPGQGGEQYF.

As DNA, the CDR3 is TGTGCCAGCAGTTATCCGGACGCTGGTGGCTACACCTTC. This sequence encodes CASSYPDAGGYTF. The V and J genes are TRBV6-5 and TRBJ1-2; D not resolved. Germline assignment: CDR1 MNHEY and CDR2 SVGAGI. Trimming took 3 bases from V and 7 from J, leaving 12 bases between them. This CDR3 region has 13 residues.

The chain has TRBV7-3 and TRBJ1-2; D might be TRBD1 (5 bases). The CDR3 totals 16 residues. Germline CDR1 and CDR2: SGHTA and FQGTGA. V dropped 4 bases and J dropped 11 bases, with 26 bases sitting between them. CDR3 amino acids: CASSWDAGTPLRGYTF. The DNA of the CDR3 is TGTGCCAGCAGCTGGGACGCCGGGACGCCTCTTCGTGGTTACACCTTC.

The gene calls are TRBV10-3 and TRBJ2-7; TRBD2 might be the D (5 bases). This CDR3 is 13 amino acids long. The germline V gene has CDR1 ENHRY and CDR2 SYGVKD. Between the trimmed V and J ends, which lost 4 bases and 4 bases, there was a span of 11 bases. CDR3 in DNA: TGTGCCATCAGTGGAGGGAGAGAGTACGAGCAGTACTTC. It yields the protein CAISGGREYEQYF.

This chain connects TRBV7-9 to TRBJ2-5; D assignment may be TRBD1 or TRBD2 (5 bases each). Per germline, CDR1 SEHNR and CDR2 FQNEAQ (reference sequence). Trimming cost V 3 bases and J 2 bases, with 10 bases left between them. The CDR3 extends over 14 amino acids. In DNA, the CDR3 is TGTGCCAGCAGCTTGGGACCACAACAAGAGACCCAGTACTTC. Translated, it gives CASSLGPQQETQYF.

The chain joins TRBV6-1 to TRBJ2-1; 9 bases map to TRBD1. The assigned J gene may be wrong: the sequence end matches TRBJ2-7 better. The germline CDR1 and CDR2 sequences are MNHNS and SASEGT. CDR3 size: 13 residues. The CDR3, as DNA: TGTGCCAGCAAAGGGACAGGGAACTACGAGCAGTACTTC. It translates to CASKGTGNYEQYF.

This clonotype showed up just once. The V and J genes are TRBV5-4 and TRBJ2-1; 7 positions agree with TRBD1. Per germline, CDR1 SGHNT and CDR2 YYREEE (reference sequence). The V and J ends lost 4 bases and 5 bases, in that order; junction bases with no gene match: 12. This CDR3 comprises 16 residues. The CDR3 DNA reads as TGTGCCAGCAGCAACCTGGAAGACAGGGCCAACAATGAGCAGTTCTTC. It yields the protein CASSNLEDRANNEQFF. Complete variable domain (other parts from reference TRBV5-4 and TRBJ2-1): ETGVTQSPTHLIKTRGQQVTLRCSSQSGHNTVSWYQQALGQGPQFIFQYYREEENGRGNFPPRFSGLQFPNYSSELNVNALELDDSALYLCASSNLEDRANNEQFFGPGTRLTVL.

V gene TRBV29-1 combines with J gene TRBJ1-1; 8 positions match TRBD1. V gave up 6 bases and J gave up 2 bases; unmatched junction bases: 5. The CDR3 runs 13 residues. CDR1 and CDR2 from the germline V gene are SQVTM and ANQGSEA. The CDR3 reads CSVVRGHNTEAFF. The CDR3, as DNA: TGCAGCGTAGTCAGGGGGCATAACACTGAAGCTTTCTTT.

The rearrangement links TRBV27 to TRBJ2-7; no clear D. The J call may be mistaken, given a closer DNA end match to TRBJ2-5. Germline loops: CDR1 MNHEY, CDR2 SMNVEV (reference sequence). The CDR3 length is 14 residues. Written as DNA, the CDR3 is TGTGCCAGCAGTTTCGCGCCCCGCGACGGGACCCAGTACTTC. As protein: CASSFAPRDGTQYF.